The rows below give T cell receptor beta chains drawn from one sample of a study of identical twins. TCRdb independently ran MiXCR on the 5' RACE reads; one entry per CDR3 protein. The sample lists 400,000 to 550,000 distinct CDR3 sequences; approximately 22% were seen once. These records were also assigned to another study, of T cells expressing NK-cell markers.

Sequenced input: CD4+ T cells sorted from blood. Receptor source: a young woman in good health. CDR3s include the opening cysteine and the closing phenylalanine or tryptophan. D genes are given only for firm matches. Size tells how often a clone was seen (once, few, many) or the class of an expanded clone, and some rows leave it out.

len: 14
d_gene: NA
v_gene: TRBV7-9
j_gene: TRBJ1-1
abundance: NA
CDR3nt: TGTGCCAGCAGCTTACAACGTTCCAGGACTGAAGCTTTCTTT
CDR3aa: CASSLQRSRTEAFF

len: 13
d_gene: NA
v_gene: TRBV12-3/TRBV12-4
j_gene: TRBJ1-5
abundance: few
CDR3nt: TGTGCCAGCAGTTTAGCCCATGGTCAGCCCCAGCATTTT
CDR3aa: CASSLAHGQPQHF

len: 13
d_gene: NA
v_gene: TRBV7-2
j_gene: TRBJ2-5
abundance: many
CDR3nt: TGTGCCAGCAGCCCCAGGTTCCAAGAGACCCAGTACTTC
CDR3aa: CASSPRFQETQYF

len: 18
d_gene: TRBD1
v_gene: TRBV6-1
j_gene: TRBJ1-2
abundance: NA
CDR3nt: TGTGCCAGCAGAAAATTTCCTTCTACAGGGGCCCTTGGGTATGGCTACACCTTC
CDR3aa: CASRKFPSTGALGYGYTF

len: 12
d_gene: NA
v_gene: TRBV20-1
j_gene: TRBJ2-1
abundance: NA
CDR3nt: TGCAGTGCTAGACCTAGCTACAATGAGCAGTTCTTC
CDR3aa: CSARPSYNEQFF

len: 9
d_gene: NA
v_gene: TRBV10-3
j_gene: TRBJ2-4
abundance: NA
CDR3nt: TGTGCCCCTCTTAACATTCAGTACTTC
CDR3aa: CAPLNIQYF

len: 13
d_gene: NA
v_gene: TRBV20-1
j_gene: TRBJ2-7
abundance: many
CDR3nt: TGCAGTGCTAGAGGCTCGACTGTTTACGAGCAGTACTTC
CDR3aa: CSARGSTVYEQYF

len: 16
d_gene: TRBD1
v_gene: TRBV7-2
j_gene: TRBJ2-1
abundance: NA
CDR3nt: TGTGCCAGCAGCTTAGTCCCGGGACAGTATGGGCATGAGCAGTTCTTC
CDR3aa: CASSLVPGQYGHEQFF

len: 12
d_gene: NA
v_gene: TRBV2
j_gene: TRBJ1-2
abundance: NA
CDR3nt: TGTGCCAGCAGTGAAGTCCCGGGAGGCTACACCTTC
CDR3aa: CASSEVPGGYTF

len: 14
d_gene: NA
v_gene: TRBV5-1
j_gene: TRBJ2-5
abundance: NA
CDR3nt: TGCGCCAGCAGCTTGGCGGGGAGCAGCGAGACCCAGTACTTC
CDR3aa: CASSLAGSSETQYF

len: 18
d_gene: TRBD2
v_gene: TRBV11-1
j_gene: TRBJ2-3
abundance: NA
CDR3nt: TGTGCCAGCAGCTCGACCCGAATCTATGGCGGGGGAGAAGATACGCAGTATTTT
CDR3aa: CASSSTRIYGGGEDTQYF

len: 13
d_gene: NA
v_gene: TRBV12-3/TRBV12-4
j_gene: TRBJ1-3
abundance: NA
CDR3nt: TGTGCCAGCAGCCCCGAATCTGGAAACACCATATATTTT
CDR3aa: CASSPESGNTIYF

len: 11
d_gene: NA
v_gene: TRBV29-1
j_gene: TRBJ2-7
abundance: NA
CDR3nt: TGCAGCGTTGAAAAGGGATACGAGCAGTACTTC
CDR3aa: CSVEKGYEQYF

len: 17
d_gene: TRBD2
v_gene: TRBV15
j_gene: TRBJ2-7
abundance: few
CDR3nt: TGTGCCACCAGTCGAGGAGGCGCTAGCGGGACCGCGTACGAGCAGTACTTC
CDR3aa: CATSRGGASGTAYEQYF

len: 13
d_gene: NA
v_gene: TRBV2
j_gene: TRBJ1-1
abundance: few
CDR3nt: TGTGCCAGCACCTACGGGGAGAACACTGAAGCTTTCTTT
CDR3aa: CASTYGENTEAFF

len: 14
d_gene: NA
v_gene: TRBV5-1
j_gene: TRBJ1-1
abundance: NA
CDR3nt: TGCGCCAGCGAAAAAGGGGATATGTCCACTGAAGCTTTCTTT
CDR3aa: CASEKGDMSTEAFF

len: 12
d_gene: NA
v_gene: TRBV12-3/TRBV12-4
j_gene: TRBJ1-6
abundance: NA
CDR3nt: TGTGCCAGCAGTTTAGCCGTTTTCACCCTCCACTTT
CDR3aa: CASSLAVFTLHF

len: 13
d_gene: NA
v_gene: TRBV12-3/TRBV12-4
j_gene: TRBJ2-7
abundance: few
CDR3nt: TGTGCCAGCAGTGGGGGAGTAGGGGGCGAGCAGTACTTC
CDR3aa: CASSGGVGGEQYF

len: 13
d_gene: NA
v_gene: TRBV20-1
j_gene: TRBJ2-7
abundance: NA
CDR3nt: TGCAGTGCCCCGGACGGATCAAATATCGAGCAGTACTTC
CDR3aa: CSAPDGSNIEQYF

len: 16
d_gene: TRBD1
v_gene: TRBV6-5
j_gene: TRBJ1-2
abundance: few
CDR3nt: TGTGCCAGCAGAAGGACCTCAGGACAGGGCTGGGCTGGCTACACCTTC
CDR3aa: CASRRTSGQGWAGYTF

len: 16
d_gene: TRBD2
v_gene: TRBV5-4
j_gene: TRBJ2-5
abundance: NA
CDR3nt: TGTGCCAGCAGCTTGGCGCTAGCGGGACCAGGGGAGACCCAGTACTTC
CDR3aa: CASSLALAGPGETQYF

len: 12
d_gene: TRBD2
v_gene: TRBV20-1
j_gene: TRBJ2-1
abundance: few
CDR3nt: TGCAGTGCCCTGGACCGGGGGAGGGTGCAGTTCTTC
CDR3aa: CSALDRGRVQFF

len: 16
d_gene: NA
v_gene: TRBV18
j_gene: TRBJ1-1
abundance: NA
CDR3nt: TGTGCCAGCTCACCCATGAGGACAGACCTTAACACTGAAGCTTTCTTT
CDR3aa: CASSPMRTDLNTEAFF

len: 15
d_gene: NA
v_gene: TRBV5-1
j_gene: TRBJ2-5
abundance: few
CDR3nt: TGCGCCAGCAGCCTGGCCGGGACACGCCAAGGTGGCCAGTACTTC
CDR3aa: CASSLAGTRQGGQYF

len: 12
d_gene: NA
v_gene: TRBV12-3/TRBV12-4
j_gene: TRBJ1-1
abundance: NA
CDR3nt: TGTGCCAGCAGTTCTACAGGGACTGAAGCTTTCTTT
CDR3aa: CASSSTGTEAFF

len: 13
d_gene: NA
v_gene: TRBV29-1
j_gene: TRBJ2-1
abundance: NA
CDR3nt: TGCAGCATGAAGGAGAGCTCCTACAATGAGCAGTTCTTC
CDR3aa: CSMKESSYNEQFF

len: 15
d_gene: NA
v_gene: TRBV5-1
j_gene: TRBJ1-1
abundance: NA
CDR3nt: TGCGCCAGCAGCTTGTTTGGGGGGAAGAGCACTGAAGCTTTCTTT
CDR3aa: CASSLFGGKSTEAFF

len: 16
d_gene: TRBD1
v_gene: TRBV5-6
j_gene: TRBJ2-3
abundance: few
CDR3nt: TGTGCCAGCAGCTCAACGGACAGGGGGCTTTCAGATACGCAGTATTTT
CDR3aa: CASSSTDRGLSDTQYF